Listed below are T cell receptor beta chains from one sample, sequenced in a study of Graves' ophthalmopathy and Graves' hyperthyroidism. TCRdb re-called the multiplex PCR reads through MiXCR, storing one row per CDR3 protein. The sample comprises about 550,000 distinct CDR3 sequences, 39% of which are singletons, and around 4.6% rests with the top ten. The sample consisted of peripheral blood or thyroid tissue (not recorded which). The receptors were gathered from an adult man with Graves' hyperthyroidism. The CDR3 runs from the conserved cysteine through the conserved F or W. A D gene is named only where the DNA matches it firmly. For some rows the clone size is stated as once, few or many, or as a class when expanded; others skip it.

v_call: TRBV7-9; clone_size: many; cdr3_length: 14; d_call: -; j_call: TRBJ2-5; cdr3_aa: CASSLDGIQETQYF; cdr3_nt: TGTGCCAGCAGCTTAGATGGTATCCAAGAGACCCAGTACTTC
v_call: TRBV7-8; clone_size: many; cdr3_length: 15; d_call: TRBD1; j_call: TRBJ2-2; cdr3_aa: CASSLRTGYTGELFF; cdr3_nt: TGTGCCAGCAGCTTAAGGACAGGGTACACCGGGGAGCTGTTTTTT
v_call: TRBV7-9; clone_size: few; cdr3_length: 17; d_call: -; j_call: TRBJ2-2; cdr3_aa: CASSLLEAFQYTGELFF; cdr3_nt: TGTGCCAGCAGCTTGTTGGAGGCCTTTCAATACACCGGGGAGCTGTTTTTT
v_call: TRBV10-3; clone_size: few; cdr3_length: 15; d_call: TRBD1; j_call: TRBJ2-3; cdr3_aa: CAISADRASTDTQYF; cdr3_nt: TGTGCCATCAGTGCGGACAGGGCATCCACAGATACGCAGTATTTT
v_call: TRBV6-5; clone_size: -; cdr3_length: 15; d_call: -; j_call: TRBJ2-2; cdr3_aa: CASSTGTRNTGELFF; cdr3_nt: TGTGCCAGCAGTACCGGGACAAGGAACACCGGGGAGCTGTTTTTT
v_call: TRBV7-9; clone_size: -; cdr3_length: 14; d_call: TRBD1; j_call: TRBJ2-5; cdr3_aa: CASRRAGGGETQYF; cdr3_nt: TGTGCCAGCCGGCGGGCAGGGGGTGGTGAGACCCAGTACTTC
v_call: TRBV29-1; clone_size: many; cdr3_length: 16; d_call: TRBD2; j_call: TRBJ2-7; cdr3_aa: CSVKQIAGGGMDEQYF; cdr3_nt: TGCAGCGTAAAACAGATAGCGGGAGGTGGGATGGACGAGCAGTACTTC
v_call: TRBV6-6; clone_size: many; cdr3_length: 14; d_call: -; j_call: TRBJ1-6; cdr3_aa: CASSPRTVNSPLHF; cdr3_nt: TGTGCCAGCAGTCCCCGGACAGTTAATTCACCCCTCCACTTT
v_call: TRBV6-1; clone_size: many; cdr3_length: 15; d_call: -; j_call: TRBJ1-1; cdr3_aa: CASSEAGGMFTEAFF; cdr3_nt: TGTGCCAGCAGTGAAGCCGGTGGAATGTTCACTGAAGCTTTCTTT
v_call: TRBV30; clone_size: -; cdr3_length: 15; d_call: -; j_call: TRBJ1-4; cdr3_aa: CAWSDAGTSDEKLFF; cdr3_nt: TGTGCCTGGAGTGATGCCGGGACATCCGATGAAAAACTGTTTTTT
v_call: TRBV7-7; clone_size: many; cdr3_length: 16; d_call: -; j_call: TRBJ2-2; cdr3_aa: CAQLHPRGPNTGELFF; cdr3_nt: TGTGCCCAACTACATCCCCGCGGGCCGAACACCGGGGAGCTGTTTTTT
v_call: TRBV7-2; clone_size: many; cdr3_length: 13; d_call: TRBD1; j_call: TRBJ1-3; cdr3_aa: CASSSGGGNTIYF; cdr3_nt: TGTGCCAGCAGCTCAGGGGGCGGAAACACCATATATTTT
v_call: TRBV27; clone_size: few; cdr3_length: 13; d_call: TRBD1; j_call: TRBJ1-2; cdr3_aa: CASSLRDRVGYTF; cdr3_nt: TGTGCCAGCAGTTTGCGGGACAGGGTCGGCTACACCTTC
v_call: TRBV27; clone_size: few; cdr3_length: 13; d_call: TRBD1; j_call: TRBJ1-2; cdr3_aa: CASSLAGGSGYTF; cdr3_nt: TGTGCCAGCAGTTTAGCAGGGGGCAGCGGCTACACCTTC
v_call: TRBV6-1; clone_size: many; cdr3_length: 14; d_call: TRBD1; j_call: TRBJ2-7; cdr3_aa: CASSEGQGAREQYF; cdr3_nt: TGTGCCAGCAGTGAGGGACAGGGGGCGAGGGAGCAGTACTTC
v_call: TRBV5-1; clone_size: many; cdr3_length: 15; d_call: TRBD1; j_call: TRBJ1-4; cdr3_aa: CASSSTGKANEKLFF; cdr3_nt: TGCGCCAGCAGCTCGACAGGGAAAGCGAATGAAAAACTGTTTTTT
v_call: TRBV7-6; clone_size: many; cdr3_length: 15; d_call: TRBD1; j_call: TRBJ1-4; cdr3_aa: CASSSPGTGGEKLFF; cdr3_nt: TGTGCCAGCAGCTCGCCGGGGACAGGGGGTGAAAAACTGTTTTTT
v_call: TRBV7-7; clone_size: -; cdr3_length: 13; d_call: -; j_call: TRBJ2-5; cdr3_aa: CASSFARPETQYF; cdr3_nt: TGTGCTAGCAGCTTTGCTCGGCCGGAGACCCAGTACTTC
v_call: TRBV29-1; clone_size: -; cdr3_length: 13; d_call: -; j_call: TRBJ1-5; cdr3_aa: CSVVGGEGQPQHF; cdr3_nt: TGCAGCGTTGTCGGGGGCGAGGGCCAGCCCCAGCATTTT
v_call: TRBV12-3/TRBV12-4; clone_size: many; cdr3_length: 11; d_call: -; j_call: TRBJ1-3; cdr3_aa: CATRPENTIYF; cdr3_nt: TGTGCCACCAGACCGGAAAACACCATATATTTT
v_call: TRBV20-1; clone_size: many; cdr3_length: 16; d_call: TRBD1; j_call: TRBJ1-4; cdr3_aa: CSARVVTGGPNEKLFF; cdr3_nt: TGCAGTGCTAGAGTAGTAACAGGGGGACCAAATGAAAAACTGTTTTTT
v_call: TRBV29-1; clone_size: many; cdr3_length: 13; d_call: -; j_call: TRBJ2-7; cdr3_aa: CSVVGDGSYEQYF; cdr3_nt: TGCAGCGTCGTGGGGGACGGCTCCTACGAGCAGTACTTC
v_call: TRBV4-1; clone_size: many; cdr3_length: 16; d_call: -; j_call: TRBJ2-7; cdr3_aa: CASSQEGGDNRYEQYF; cdr3_nt: TGCGCCAGCAGCCAAGAAGGGGGGGACAACAGGTACGAGCAGTACTTC
v_call: TRBV12-3/TRBV12-4; clone_size: once; cdr3_length: 13; d_call: -; j_call: TRBJ1-2; cdr3_aa: CASRVGEFHGYTF; cdr3_nt: TGTGCCAGCAGAGTGGGAGAATTCCATGGCTACACCTTC
v_call: TRBV7-2; clone_size: few; cdr3_length: 15; d_call: -; j_call: TRBJ1-3; cdr3_aa: CASSLEQAGLNTIYF; cdr3_nt: TGTGCCAGCAGCTTAGAGCAAGCCGGGCTCAACACCATATATTTT
v_call: TRBV24-1; clone_size: few; cdr3_length: 13; d_call: -; j_call: TRBJ2-7; cdr3_aa: CAWRSGWAYEQYF; cdr3_nt: TGTGCCTGGAGGTCCGGGTGGGCCTACGAGCAGTACTTC
v_call: TRBV19; clone_size: -; cdr3_length: 12; d_call: -; j_call: TRBJ1-5; cdr3_aa: CAGSTRPQPQHF; cdr3_nt: TGTGCCGGTAGTACCCGGCCTCAGCCCCAGCATTTC
v_call: TRBV5-1; clone_size: many; cdr3_length: 14; d_call: TRBD1; j_call: TRBJ2-7; cdr3_aa: CASSLRGQEFEQYF; cdr3_nt: TGCGCCAGCAGCTTGCGTGGACAGGAGTTCGAGCAGTACTTC
v_call: TRBV20-1; clone_size: many; cdr3_length: 11; d_call: -; j_call: TRBJ2-5; cdr3_aa: CSASLEETQYF; cdr3_nt: TGCAGTGCTAGTTTAGAAGAGACCCAGTACTTC
v_call: TRBV20-1; clone_size: many; cdr3_length: 14; d_call: TRBD1; j_call: TRBJ2-2; cdr3_aa: CSALTGGGTGELFF; cdr3_nt: TGCAGTGCCCTGACAGGGGGCGGCACCGGGGAGCTGTTTTTT
v_call: TRBV2; clone_size: -; cdr3_length: 13; d_call: -; j_call: TRBJ2-5; cdr3_aa: CASSLDPTTAEFF; cdr3_nt: TGTGCCAGCAGTTTGGACCCCACAACTGCGGAGTTCTTC
v_call: TRBV7-9; clone_size: -; cdr3_length: 22; d_call: -; j_call: TRBJ2-1; cdr3_aa: CASSFPRRERRAASGLDNEQFF; cdr3_nt: TGTGCCAGCAGCTTCCCTAGGAGGGAGCGGCGAGCGGCGTCCGGGCTAGACAATGAGCAGTTCTTC
v_call: TRBV29-1; clone_size: -; cdr3_length: 20; d_call: -; j_call: TRBJ2-7; cdr3_aa: CSVSDRGRTKASGISYEQYF; cdr3_nt: TGCAGCGTTAGCGACAGGGGACGTACGAAGGCTAGCGGGATTAGCTACGAGCAGTACTTC
v_call: TRBV2; clone_size: many; cdr3_length: 11; d_call: -; j_call: TRBJ2-2; cdr3_aa: CASRAAGELFF; cdr3_nt: TGTGCCAGCAGGGCCGCCGGGGAGCTGTTTTTT
v_call: TRBV20-1; clone_size: once; cdr3_length: 12; d_call: -; j_call: TRBJ2-5; cdr3_aa: CSASAVGETQYF; cdr3_nt: TGCAGTGCTAGTGCGGTGGGAGAGACCCAGTACTTC
v_call: TRBV5-1; clone_size: many; cdr3_length: 16; d_call: -; j_call: TRBJ2-6; cdr3_aa: CASSFGGTSGANVLTF; cdr3_nt: TGCGCCAGCAGCTTTGGAGGGACCTCTGGGGCCAACGTCCTGACTTTC
v_call: TRBV7-6; clone_size: -; cdr3_length: 15; d_call: TRBD1; j_call: TRBJ2-7; cdr3_aa: CASSRRGQGAGELYF; cdr3_nt: TGTGCCAGCAGCCGTCGGGGACAGGGTGCCGGGGAGCTGTACTTC
v_call: TRBV2; clone_size: -; cdr3_length: 14; d_call: TRBD1; j_call: TRBJ2-5; cdr3_aa: CASQRTGAQETQYF; cdr3_nt: TGTGCCAGTCAAAGGACAGGGGCCCAAGAGACCCAGTACTTC
v_call: TRBV5-1; clone_size: many; cdr3_length: 15; d_call: TRBD1; j_call: TRBJ2-7; cdr3_aa: CASSSRTGGFYEQYF; cdr3_nt: TGCGCCAGCAGCTCGCGGACAGGGGGCTTCTACGAGCAGTACTTC
v_call: TRBV12-3/TRBV12-4; clone_size: -; cdr3_length: 17; d_call: TRBD1; j_call: TRBJ1-5; cdr3_aa: CAISPGTGLMINQPQHF; cdr3_nt: TGTGCCATCAGTCCCGGGACAGGGCTCATGATCAATCAGCCCCAGCATTTT
v_call: TRBV29-1; clone_size: many; cdr3_length: 13; d_call: -; j_call: TRBJ1-2; cdr3_aa: CSVYPGADYGYTF; cdr3_nt: TGCAGCGTTTATCCTGGGGCTGACTATGGCTACACCTTC
v_call: TRBV7-2; clone_size: -; cdr3_length: 17; d_call: -; j_call: TRBJ2-2; cdr3_aa: CASRGAKAAGLTGELFF; cdr3_nt: TGTGCCAGCAGGGGGGCCAAAGCGGCGGGGTTGACCGGGGAGCTGTTTTTT